This T cell receptor beta chain originates from a study of PD-1 blockade in mismatch repair-deficient tumors. Background on the study: Patients had over 10 mismatch repair-deficient cancer types, all previously treated and progressing. Study outcomes and limitations: After pembrolizumab, tumor-resident clones rose rapidly, then generally contracted before radiologic responses.

Mismatch repair deficiency was confirmed in all patients, by PCR or immunohistochemistry. The TCR-sequenced patients were three responders to pembrolizumab. In the case of this clone: The antigen is not known.

The method was immunoSEQ multiplex PCR; TCRdb's version includes in-frame clones alone and lacks a portion of them. Of some 120,000 clones in the sample, around nine tenths were seen once. This clonotype was obtained from an adult with mismatch repair-deficient cancer. The input for sequencing was peripheral blood, taken almost 74 weeks after starting pembrolizumab.

CDR3 DNA sequence: TGCGCCAGCAGCTTGGAGTCCGGGGGCACTGAAGCTTTCTTT. Its translation: CASSLESGGTEAFF. V and J are TRBV5-1 and TRBJ1-1, with D possibly matching TRBD1 (5 bases). The ends were cut back, 0 bases at V and 4 bases at J, with 10 bases in the middle. Germline values: CDR1 SGHRS, CDR2 YFSETQ. This CDR3 spans 14 amino acids. Together with reference TRBV5-1 and TRBJ1-1, the CDR3 gives the full variable domain: KAGVTQTPRYLIKTRGQQVTLSCSPISGHRSVSWYQQTPGQGLQFLFEYFSETQRNKGNFPGRFSGRQFSNSRSEMNVSTLELGDSALYLCASSLESGGTEAFFGQGTRLTVV.